This T cell receptor (beta chain) was found in a study of blood T cell repertoires in COVID-19. Background on the study: The United States, Italy and Spain provided the acute and convalescent COVID-19 samples. Sources were T cells, B-cell-depleted T cells, or PBMCs; the material itself was cDNA or gDNA.

Looked up from germline, CDR1 is LGHDT and CDR2 is YNNKEL (reference sequence). This CDR3 region has 12 residues. Trimming cost V 1 base and J 7 bases, with 5 bases left between them. Source study methods: Reference gene primer amplification gave estimated nucleated cell counts. Sequencing used immunoSEQ multiplex PCR; TCRdb keeps in-frame clones, though not all of them. V and J calls and clone size are given by that table; D and trimming were obtained from the DNA. This table holds under 250,000 clones, around 81% found once. This sequence joins TRBV3-1 (or the pseudogene TRBV3-2) and TRBJ2-1; D not resolved. Sequencing was done on a sample of peripheral blood. The receptor was derived from a woman aged 70-85 years with acute or convalescent COVID-19. Here the CDR3 reads CASSQVENEQFF. The CDR3 nucleotides are TGTGCCAGCAGCCAAGTGGAGAATGAGCAGTTCTTC.